This T cell receptor (beta chain) was identified during a study of OX40 agonist ivuxolimab in advanced cancers. In the study overall: Three individuals attained partial responses, comprising one hepatocellular carcinoma case and two cutaneous melanoma cases. The study, taken as a whole, reports: Some of the lowest clonal expansion was seen in partial responders at 0.1-3.0 mg/kg. Both blood CD4+ and CD8+ T cells showed clonal growth by week 6 at 0.1 to 3.0 mg/kg. Expanded clones were, on average, more numerous among CD8+ T cells than CD4+.

Concerning this clone: Its target is unknown.

The repertoire was sequenced with immunoSEQ multiplex PCR; TCRdb's copy has only in-frame clones and lacks some. The sample records about 40,000 clones, 82% being singletons. Germline V CDR1 and CDR2: SGDLS, YYNGEE. CDR3 size: 14 residues. J lost 2 bases, V lost 6 bases, and 6 bases had no gene match. The sample was CD4+ or CD8+ T cells sorted from blood, taken in a trial of the OX40 agonist ivuxolimab. This TCR derives from an adult with an advanced solid tumor such as melanoma, head and neck, liver or kidney cancer. This chain joins TRBV9 and TRBJ2-3, with TRBD2 identical over 7 bases. CDR3 nucleotides: TGTGCCAGCAAACGGGCGGGGGACACAGATACGCAGTATTTT. This gives the protein CASKRAGDTDTQYF.